Listed here is a single TCR beta chain. TCRdb keeps only in-frame clones here, not all; method: immunoSEQ multiplex PCR. The sample has 70,000 to 85,000 clones, approximately 91% seen once; the top ten hold 2.8%. This record belongs to a study of T cells after somatic rescue of genetic block. CDR1 and CDR2 (germline): SEHNR, FQNEAQ (reference sequence). The V end lost 11 bases, the J end lost 8 bases, and 24 bases lay between the germline ends. The CDR3 is made up of 14 amino acids. Sequenced input: peripheral blood mononuclear cells (PBMCs). The V call is TRBV7-9, the J call TRBJ1-2; TRBD1 is a possible D gene (6 bases). The clonotype originates from a man aged 25 to 40. The CDR3: CASTVPGRGGGYTF. DNA of the CDR3: TGTGCCTCCACCGTTCCTGGCAGGGGCGGAGGCTACACCTTC. Full variable domain (remainder filled in from reference TRBV7-9 and TRBJ1-2): DTGVSQNPRHKITKRGQNVTFRCDPISEHNRLYWYRQTLGQGPEFLTYFQNEAQLEKSRLLSDRFSAERPKGSFSTLEIQRTEQGDSAMYLCASTVPGRGGGYTFGSGTRLTVV.